Described below is a single T cell receptor (beta chain) sequence and its context. The sample belongs to a study of shared clonotypes between healthy human individuals. V was clipped by 7 bases and J by 3 bases, with 14 bases between them. The CDR3 spans 14 residues. CDR1 LNHNV and CDR2 YYDKDF come from the germline V gene (reference sequence). Method: immunoSEQ multiplex PCR; TCRdb's copy keeps in-frame clones and lacks some. The sample lists 980,000 or so clones, over 75% occurring once. The sample taken for sequencing was memory CD4+ T cells sorted from blood. Subset described: CD45RA-negative fraction. The chain has TRBV15 and TRBJ2-3; D may be TRBD2 (6 bases). This TCR came from a man in his late teens or twenties in good health. The CDR3 is CATTTGLTTDTQYF. Here the CDR3 DNA reads TGTGCCACCACGACGGGACTCACTACAGATACGCAGTATTTT.